Included here is one T cell receptor (beta chain) sequence, with context. Original data processing: Reference gene primer amplification in the assay estimated nucleated cell counts. Only in-frame clones appear in the TCRdb table, and some are missing; sequencing was by immunoSEQ multiplex PCR. That table furnishes V, J and clone size, whereas the DNA furnished D and trimming. The table shows a few hundred thousand clones, with 65% to 85% occurring only once. Trimming removed 6 bases from V and 3 bases from J; junction bases left unmatched: 6. Looked up from germline, CDR1 is MDHEN and CDR2 is SYDVKM. There are 14 residues in the CDR3. The sample belongs to a study of blood T cell repertoires in COVID-19. Study at large: The analysed material was cDNA or gDNA that came from T cells, B-cell-depleted T cells, or PBMCs.

The receptor's source is a woman aged 40 to 50 who had recovered from COVID-19. The sequencing sample was made of peripheral blood. The chain combines TRBV28 with TRBJ1-1; 8 nucleotides agree with TRBD1. The CDR3 here is CASRPDRGDTEAFF. CDR3 sequence (DNA): TGTGCCAGCAGACCTGACAGGGGAGACACTGAAGCTTTCTTT.